Listed below are T cell receptor beta chains from one sample, sequenced in a study of PD-L1 blockade in urothelial cancer. The data were produced by immunoSEQ multiplex PCR, yet TCRdb's version contains in-frame clones alone and is incomplete. Among about 91,000 clones, around nine tenths were seen once, and the ten largest hold roughly 10%. The starting material was PBMCs, obtained around atezolizumab (anti-PD-L1) treatment. Receptor source: a man aged 55 to 70 with urothelial cancer. CDR3s include the opening cysteine and the closing phenylalanine or tryptophan. A D gene is named only where the DNA matches it firmly. Size is omitted from some rows. Given values are once, few, many or a class for expanded clones.

J gene: TRBJ2-1; CDR3 length: 17; D gene: TRBD2; V gene: TRBV4-3; clone size: -; CDR3 protein: CASSQELRAGGPYEQFF; CDR3 DNA: TGCGCCAGCAGCCAAGAATTAAGGGCGGGGGGGCCATATGAGCAGTTCTTC
J gene: TRBJ2-7; CDR3 length: 15; D gene: -; V gene: TRBV4-2; clone size: -; CDR3 protein: CASSQESSSSYEQYF; CDR3 DNA: TGTGCCAGCAGCCAAGAATCTAGCTCCTCCTACGAGCAGTACTTC
J gene: TRBJ2-1; CDR3 length: 15; D gene: TRBD2; V gene: TRBV5-1; clone size: -; CDR3 protein: CASSAGLAGNNEQFF; CDR3 DNA: TGCGCCAGCAGCGCGGGACTAGCGGGTAACAATGAGCAGTTCTTC
J gene: TRBJ1-2; CDR3 length: 12; D gene: -; V gene: TRBV7-2; clone size: -; CDR3 protein: CASSLVDYGYTF; CDR3 DNA: TGTGCCAGCAGCTTAGTAGACTATGGCTACACCTTC
J gene: TRBJ2-3; CDR3 length: 17; D gene: -; V gene: TRBV7-9; clone size: -; CDR3 protein: CASSQIRGRVGTDTQYF; CDR3 DNA: TGTGCCAGCAGCCAAATCCGTGGCAGGGTTGGTACAGATACGCAGTATTTT
J gene: TRBJ1-1; CDR3 length: 13; D gene: -; V gene: TRBV30; clone size: few; CDR3 protein: CAWSSGYGTEAFF; CDR3 DNA: TGTGCCTGGAGTTCGGGGTACGGCACTGAAGCTTTCTTT
J gene: TRBJ1-1; CDR3 length: 12; D gene: -; V gene: TRBV29-1; clone size: -; CDR3 protein: CSVGWASTEAFF; CDR3 DNA: TGCAGCGTAGGCTGGGCCAGCACTGAAGCTTTCTTT
J gene: TRBJ2-1; CDR3 length: 15; D gene: TRBD2; V gene: TRBV7-9; clone size: once; CDR3 protein: CASSLWGRGVYEQFF; CDR3 DNA: TGTGCCAGCAGCTTATGGGGGCGGGGGGTTTATGAGCAGTTCTTC
J gene: TRBJ2-5; CDR3 length: 15; D gene: -; V gene: TRBV13; clone size: -; CDR3 protein: CASRRQTTSQETQYF; CDR3 DNA: TGTGCCAGCCGCCGACAGACGACCAGCCAAGAGACCCAGTACTTC
J gene: TRBJ1-2; CDR3 length: 13; D gene: -; V gene: TRBV28; clone size: -; CDR3 protein: CASSEGQNYGYTF; CDR3 DNA: TGTGCCAGCTCGGAGGGTCAGAACTATGGCTACACCTTC
J gene: TRBJ1-1; CDR3 length: 15; D gene: -; V gene: TRBV10-1; clone size: -; CDR3 protein: CASSEENGRTGVAFF; CDR3 DNA: TGCGCCAGCAGTGAGGAGAACGGGAGGACGGGGGTAGCTTTCTTT
J gene: TRBJ2-3; CDR3 length: 16; D gene: TRBD2; V gene: TRBV7-3; clone size: -; CDR3 protein: CASSLGAGGLTDTQYF; CDR3 DNA: TGTGCCAGCAGCTTAGGAGCGGGGGGGCTTACAGATACGCAGTATTTT
J gene: TRBJ1-4; CDR3 length: 16; D gene: -; V gene: TRBV9; clone size: -; CDR3 protein: CASSFQAGGAREKLFF; CDR3 DNA: TGTGCCAGCAGCTTTCAGGCGGGGGGCGCGAGAGAAAAACTGTTTTTT
J gene: TRBJ1-2; CDR3 length: 13; D gene: -; V gene: TRBV18; clone size: -; CDR3 protein: CASSPNEDYGYTF; CDR3 DNA: TGTGCCAGCTCACCAAATGAGGACTATGGCTACACCTTC
J gene: TRBJ2-3; CDR3 length: 15; D gene: TRBD1; V gene: TRBV5-1; clone size: -; CDR3 protein: CASSPTGVGTDTQYF; CDR3 DNA: TGCGCCAGCAGCCCGACAGGGGTGGGGACAGATACGCAGTATTTT
J gene: TRBJ2-5; CDR3 length: 14; D gene: -; V gene: TRBV5-1; clone size: -; CDR3 protein: CASSSGDLGETQYF; CDR3 DNA: TGCGCCAGCAGCTCGGGGGACCTTGGAGAGACCCAGTACTTC
J gene: TRBJ2-7; CDR3 length: 13; D gene: -; V gene: TRBV19; clone size: -; CDR3 protein: CASSAGGPYEQYF; CDR3 DNA: TGTGCCAGTAGTGCAGGGGGGCCCTACGAGCAGTACTTC
J gene: TRBJ2-1; CDR3 length: 17; D gene: TRBD2; V gene: TRBV5-6; clone size: -; CDR3 protein: CASSLAVAGDSYNEQFF; CDR3 DNA: TGTGCCAGCAGCTTGGCGGTGGCGGGGGACTCCTACAATGAGCAGTTCTTC
J gene: TRBJ1-4; CDR3 length: 16; D gene: TRBD1; V gene: TRBV27; clone size: -; CDR3 protein: CASSSRDRGLNEKLFF; CDR3 DNA: TGTGCCAGCAGTTCCAGGGACAGGGGGCTCAATGAAAAACTGTTTTTT
J gene: TRBJ1-4; CDR3 length: 15; D gene: TRBD1; V gene: TRBV19; clone size: -; CDR3 protein: CASSTRQGRDEKLFF; CDR3 DNA: TGTGCCAGTAGTACAAGACAGGGAAGGGATGAAAAACTGTTTTTT
J gene: TRBJ2-5; CDR3 length: 15; D gene: TRBD2; V gene: TRBV10-2; clone size: -; CDR3 protein: CASSDTSEYQETQYF; CDR3 DNA: TGCGCCAGCAGTGACACTAGCGAGTACCAAGAGACCCAGTACTTC
J gene: TRBJ2-1; CDR3 length: 14; D gene: TRBD2; V gene: TRBV29-1; clone size: -; CDR3 protein: CSVALAGVDNEQFF; CDR3 DNA: TGCAGCGTTGCTTTAGCGGGGGTCGACAATGAGCAGTTCTTC
J gene: TRBJ2-7; CDR3 length: 14; D gene: TRBD2; V gene: TRBV6-5; clone size: -; CDR3 protein: CASNRLAGGHEQYF; CDR3 DNA: TGTGCCAGCAACAGACTAGCGGGAGGACACGAGCAGTACTTC
J gene: TRBJ1-3; CDR3 length: 14; D gene: -; V gene: TRBV7-2; clone size: -; CDR3 protein: CASSGPGTLNTIYF; CDR3 DNA: TGTGCCAGCAGCGGACCAGGGACACTTAACACCATATATTTT
J gene: TRBJ2-7; CDR3 length: 14; D gene: TRBD1; V gene: TRBV5-1; clone size: -; CDR3 protein: CASSYRGQDYEQYF; CDR3 DNA: TGCGCCAGCAGCTACAGGGGGCAGGACTACGAGCAGTACTTC
J gene: TRBJ2-1; CDR3 length: 17; D gene: TRBD2; V gene: TRBV7-6; clone size: once; CDR3 protein: CASSSVSGGAVYNEQFF; CDR3 DNA: TGTGCCAGCAGCTCCGTTAGCGGGGGGGCCGTCTACAATGAGCAGTTCTTC
J gene: TRBJ2-7; CDR3 length: 14; D gene: TRBD1; V gene: TRBV30; clone size: -; CDR3 protein: CAWNPPGQVFEQYF; CDR3 DNA: TGTGCCTGGAATCCCCCAGGACAGGTATTCGAGCAGTACTTC
J gene: TRBJ2-7; CDR3 length: 15; D gene: -; V gene: TRBV7-8; clone size: -; CDR3 protein: CASSLVRGFSYEQYF; CDR3 DNA: TGTGCCAGCAGCTTAGTTCGTGGCTTTTCCTACGAGCAGTACTTC
J gene: TRBJ1-4; CDR3 length: 16; D gene: TRBD1; V gene: TRBV18; clone size: -; CDR3 protein: CASSPAGTGLNEKLFF; CDR3 DNA: TGTGCCAGCTCACCCGCAGGGACAGGCCTTAATGAAAAACTGTTTTTT
J gene: TRBJ1-6; CDR3 length: 14; D gene: -; V gene: TRBV25-1; clone size: -; CDR3 protein: CASSEAGAMAPLHF; CDR3 DNA: TGTGCCAGCAGTGAAGCAGGGGCTATGGCACCCCTCCACTTT
J gene: TRBJ2-7; CDR3 length: 15; D gene: TRBD1; V gene: TRBV5-4; clone size: -; CDR3 protein: CASSRAGTGVHEQYF; CDR3 DNA: TGTGCCAGCAGCCGCGCCGGGACAGGGGTACATGAGCAGTACTTC
J gene: TRBJ2-2; CDR3 length: 16; D gene: TRBD2; V gene: TRBV19; clone size: -; CDR3 protein: CASRSSGRAKVGELFF; CDR3 DNA: TGTGCCAGTAGGAGTAGCGGGAGGGCCAAGGTCGGGGAGCTGTTTTTT
J gene: TRBJ1-4; CDR3 length: 14; D gene: TRBD1; V gene: TRBV5-1; clone size: -; CDR3 protein: CASSPGTENEKLFF; CDR3 DNA: TGCGCCAGCAGCCCCGGGACAGAGAATGAAAAACTGTTTTTT
J gene: TRBJ1-2; CDR3 length: 14; D gene: TRBD1; V gene: TRBV4-3; clone size: -; CDR3 protein: CASSQGDRDHGYTF; CDR3 DNA: TGCGCCAGCAGCCAGGGGGACAGGGACCATGGCTACACCTTC
J gene: TRBJ2-2; CDR3 length: 15; D gene: TRBD1; V gene: TRBV18; clone size: -; CDR3 protein: CASSPGTGSTGELFF; CDR3 DNA: TGTGCCAGCTCACCCGGGACAGGGTCCACCGGGGAGCTGTTTTTT
J gene: TRBJ2-7; CDR3 length: 14; D gene: TRBD2; V gene: TRBV29-1; clone size: -; CDR3 protein: CSARGSGRFNEQYF; CDR3 DNA: TGCAGCGCCAGAGGGAGCGGGAGGTTTAACGAGCAGTACTTC
J gene: TRBJ1-2; CDR3 length: 10; D gene: -; V gene: TRBV12-2; clone size: -; CDR3 protein: CASRSSGYTF; CDR3 DNA: TGTGCAAGTCGCTCGAGTGGCTACACCTTC
J gene: TRBJ1-5; CDR3 length: 14; D gene: -; V gene: TRBV30; clone size: -; CDR3 protein: CAWSGPTEDQPQHF; CDR3 DNA: TGTGCCTGGAGTGGACCCACCGAGGATCAGCCCCAGCATTTT
J gene: TRBJ2-2; CDR3 length: 14; D gene: -; V gene: TRBV2; clone size: -; CDR3 protein: CASSEQTITGELFF; CDR3 DNA: TGTGCCAGCAGTGAACAGACTATCACCGGGGAGCTGTTTTTT
J gene: TRBJ1-2; CDR3 length: 13; D gene: -; V gene: TRBV30; clone size: few; CDR3 protein: CAWSVRRRGGYTF; CDR3 DNA: TGTGCCTGGAGTGTACGTCGTAGGGGTGGCTACACCTTC
J gene: TRBJ2-7; CDR3 length: 14; D gene: TRBD1; V gene: TRBV5-6; clone size: -; CDR3 protein: CASSLRTGLYEQYF; CDR3 DNA: TGTGCCAGCAGCTTGCGGACAGGGCTCTACGAGCAGTACTTC
J gene: TRBJ2-1; CDR3 length: 12; D gene: TRBD2; V gene: TRBV6-1; clone size: -; CDR3 protein: CASNAGDNEQFF; CDR3 DNA: TGTGCCAGCAATGCGGGGGACAATGAGCAGTTCTTC
J gene: TRBJ2-7; CDR3 length: 14; D gene: -; V gene: TRBV28; clone size: -; CDR3 protein: CASSLQGNSYEQYF; CDR3 DNA: TGTGCCAGCAGTCTTCAGGGCAACTCCTACGAGCAGTACTTC
J gene: TRBJ2-7; CDR3 length: 14; D gene: TRBD2; V gene: TRBV7-2; clone size: few; CDR3 protein: CASSPSGAAYEQYF; CDR3 DNA: TGTGCCAGCAGCCCGAGCGGGGCCGCCTACGAGCAGTACTTC
J gene: TRBJ2-2; CDR3 length: 15; D gene: -; V gene: TRBV5-6; clone size: -; CDR3 protein: CASSLLQANTGELFF; CDR3 DNA: TGTGCCAGCAGCTTGCTACAGGCGAACACCGGGGAGCTGTTTTTT